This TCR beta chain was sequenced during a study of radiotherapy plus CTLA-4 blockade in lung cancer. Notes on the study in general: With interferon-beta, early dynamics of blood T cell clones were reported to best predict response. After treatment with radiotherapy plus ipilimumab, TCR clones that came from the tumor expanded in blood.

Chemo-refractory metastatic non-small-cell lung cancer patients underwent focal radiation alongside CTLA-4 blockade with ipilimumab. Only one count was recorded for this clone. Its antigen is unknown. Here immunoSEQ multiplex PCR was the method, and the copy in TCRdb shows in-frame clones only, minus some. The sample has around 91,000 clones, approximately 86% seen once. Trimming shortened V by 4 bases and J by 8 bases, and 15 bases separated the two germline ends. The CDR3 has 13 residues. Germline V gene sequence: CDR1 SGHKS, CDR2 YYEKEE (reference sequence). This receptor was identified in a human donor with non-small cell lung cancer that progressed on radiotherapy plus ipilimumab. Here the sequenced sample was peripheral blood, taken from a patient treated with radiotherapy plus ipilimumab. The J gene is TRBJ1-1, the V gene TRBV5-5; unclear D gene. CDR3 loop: CASSRIGGLEAFF. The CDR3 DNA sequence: TGTGCCAGCAGCCGAATAGGCGGCCTGGAAGCTTTCTTT.